A selection of T cell receptor beta chains follows, all from one sample in a study of blood T cells in healthy people across ages. TCRdb processed the 5' RACE reads anew with MiXCR; each CDR3 protein has one entry. The data contain hundreds of thousands of distinct CDR3 sequences, 56% of them singletons. Specimen: blood. The source of these receptors is a man in his forties in good health. Each CDR3 is given with its conserved first and last residue. A D gene is named only where the DNA matches it firmly. Clone sizes are given selectively: once, few, many, or a class where the clone is expanded.

V	size	D	J	DNA	CDR3
TRBV4-2	NA	NA	TRBJ2-1	TGTGCCAGCAGCCAAGATCGACGCAGCAATGAGCAGTTCTTC	CASSQDRRSNEQFF
TRBV5-6	once	NA	TRBJ2-7	TGTGCCAGCAGCTTGAACCCAGGGCGTTCCTACGAGCAGTACTTC	CASSLNPGRSYEQYF
TRBV6-6	NA	NA	TRBJ2-1	TGTGCCAGCAGTTATGGTATCGTAGATGAGCAGTTCTTC	CASSYGIVDEQFF
TRBV6-2/TRBV6-3	NA	NA	TRBJ2-7	TGTGCCAGCAGCACCGGGACGGCACTCTACGAGCAGTACTTC	CASSTGTALYEQYF
TRBV11-2	NA	TRBD1	TRBJ1-2	TGTGCCAGCAGCTTAGAAAGACAGGGGACCGGCTACACCTTC	CASSLERQGTGYTF
TRBV20-1	NA	NA	TRBJ2-5	TGCAGTGCTAACGGGGCCGGACAAGAGACCCAGTACTTC	CSANGAGQETQYF
TRBV7-6	NA	TRBD1	TRBJ1-2	TGTGCCAGCAGCCCCAGACAGGGAGGGAACTATGGCTACACCTTC	CASSPRQGGNYGYTF
TRBV24-1	NA	NA	TRBJ2-4	TGTGCCACCAGTGACCGAGCGGCAGGGAGGCAAAACATTCAGTACTTC	CATSDRAAGRQNIQYF
TRBV2	NA	TRBD2	TRBJ2-3	TGTGCCAGCAGTTTAGCGGGAAAGGATACGCAGTATTTT	CASSLAGKDTQYF
TRBV7-9	NA	TRBD2	TRBJ2-3	TGTGCCAGCAGCGAGCTAGCGGCAGCTAGCACAGATACGCAGTATTTT	CASSELAAASTDTQYF
TRBV12-3/TRBV12-4	few	TRBD1	TRBJ2-4	TGTGCCAGCAGTTTAGCAATGGGACAGCTTATTAACATTCAGTACTTC	CASSLAMGQLINIQYF
TRBV7-9	few	NA	TRBJ2-7	TGTGCCAGCAGCCCACCAGCAGTCTACGAGCAGTACTTC	CASSPPAVYEQYF
TRBV7-2	few	NA	TRBJ1-5	TGTGCCAGCAGACCCAGGGGAGGAGATAATCAGCCCCAGCATTTT	CASRPRGGDNQPQHF
TRBV18	NA	NA	TRBJ1-2	TGTGCCAGCTCACCACCGAGTCAGACTAACTATGGCTACACCTTC	CASSPPSQTNYGYTF
TRBV2	once	NA	TRBJ1-1	TGTGCCAGCAGTGACAACAGGGTTGTGAACACTGAAGCTTTCTTT	CASSDNRVVNTEAFF
TRBV7-2	few	NA	TRBJ2-1	TGTGCCAGCAGCTTAGCGGGGGGGCGGAATGAGCAGTTCTTC	CASSLAGGRNEQFF
TRBV20-1	NA	NA	TRBJ2-7	TGCAGTGCTAGAGATATTGGAGCTCCCTACGAGCAGTACTTC	CSARDIGAPYEQYF
TRBV5-1	many	NA	TRBJ2-4	TGCGCCAGCAGCTTGGAGGGCCGCAGCCTTAACATTCAGTACTTC	CASSLEGRSLNIQYF
TRBV4-2	NA	TRBD2	TRBJ2-5	TGTGCCAGCAGCGCGGGGGGGCCCCAAGAGACCCAGTACTTC	CASSAGGPQETQYF
TRBV10-3	NA	NA	TRBJ2-3	TGTGCCAATTCGGACAGTGTCGACACAGATACGCAGTATTTT	CANSDSVDTDTQYF
TRBV5-1	NA	NA	TRBJ1-6	TGCGCCAGCAGCTTGGCCCAGAGGCCTTATTCACCCCTCCACTTT	CASSLAQRPYSPLHF
TRBV2	NA	TRBD1	TRBJ2-6	TGTGCCAGCTCCTTGACAGGGGGTTCTTCTGGGGCCAACGTCCTGACTTTC	CASSLTGGSSGANVLTF
TRBV12-5	NA	TRBD2	TRBJ2-3	TGTGCTAGTGGCGCCCACGAGCGGGAGTCCCCAGATACGCAGTATTTT	CASGAHERESPDTQYF
TRBV7-9	NA	TRBD1	TRBJ2-3	TGTGCCAGCAGCTTCGGGACAGTCATCACAGATACGCAGTATTTT	CASSFGTVITDTQYF
TRBV19	once	NA	TRBJ2-5	TGTGCCAGTAGTATGTCTGGCAGACAAGAGACCCAGTACTTC	CASSMSGRQETQYF
TRBV10-3	NA	TRBD1	TRBJ1-1	TGTGCCATCAAGGACAGGGGGGATACTGAAGCTTTCTTT	CAIKDRGDTEAFF
TRBV29-1	NA	NA	TRBJ1-5	TGCAGCGTTGCGGGGGCGGGTAGCAATCAGCCCCAGCATTTT	CSVAGAGSNQPQHF
TRBV29-1	once	NA	TRBJ2-1	TGCAGCGAAATAGGACAGTTACCCTCCTACAATGAGCAGTTCTTC	CSEIGQLPSYNEQFF
TRBV3-1	NA	NA	TRBJ1-2	TGTGCCAGCAGCCCACGGGCCCAAGGGAACTATGGCTACACCTTC	CASSPRAQGNYGYTF
TRBV3-1	NA	NA	TRBJ2-5	TGTGCCAGCAGCCTGGAGGGTCTCGCTCGATCAGGGACCCAGTACTTC	CASSLEGLARSGTQYF
TRBV29-1	NA	NA	TRBJ2-7	TGCAGCCCTGGAGCGGGACAGCCCTACGAGCAGTACTTC	CSPGAGQPYEQYF
TRBV7-9	NA	TRBD2	TRBJ2-7	TGTGCCAGCGGGCCTAGCGGGTCGGGCGACTACGAGCAGTACTTC	CASGPSGSGDYEQYF
TRBV20-1	NA	NA	TRBJ2-5	TGCAGTGCTCTCGTGAGGGGGACCCAGTACTTC	CSALVRGTQYF
TRBV7-2	NA	NA	TRBJ1-6	TGTGCCAGCAGCCCCTACCCTAATTCACCCCTCCACTTT	CASSPYPNSPLHF
TRBV7-2	NA	NA	TRBJ2-1	TGTGCCAGCAGCTTATTCCGGGGGACCGTTGGGGATGAGCAGTTCTTC	CASSLFRGTVGDEQFF
TRBV6-6	NA	TRBD1	TRBJ2-6	TGTGCCAGCAGGGACAGGGCTGGGGCCAACGTCCTGACTTTC	CASRDRAGANVLTF